Shown below are 27 T cell receptor beta chains from a single sample sequenced in a study of blood T cell repertoires in COVID-19. Only in-frame clones appear in the TCRdb table, and some are missing; sequencing was by immunoSEQ multiplex PCR. Of roughly 190,000 clones listed, about four fifths are singletons. Source material: peripheral blood. These receptor sequences come from a man aged 60-69 years with acute or convalescent COVID-19.

The chain uses TRBV6-2 or TRBV6-3 and TRBJ1-5; D is possibly TRBD1 (5 bases). Germline V gene lookup returns CDR1 MNHEY and CDR2 SVGEGT. The V and J ends lost 3 bases and 3 bases respectively, with 18 bases between them. CDR3 size: 17 residues. CDR3 protein: CASSYRSGGGANQPQHF. The CDR3 DNA sequence: TGTGCCAGCAGTTATAGGAGTGGGGGGGGAGCCAATCAGCCCCAGCATTTT.

The rearrangement links TRBV5-1 to TRBJ2-2; TRBD2 agrees at 7 bases. CDR1 and CDR2 from the germline V gene are SGHRS and YFSETQ. J lost 0 bases, V lost 4 bases, and 9 bases had no gene match. This CDR3 has 17 residues. CDR3: CASSIWASGANTGELFF. The CDR3 DNA reads as TGCGCCAGCAGCATTTGGGCTAGCGGCGCGAACACCGGGGAGCTGTTTTTT.

The chain combines TRBV5-1 with TRBJ1-3; D remains unclear. Germline CDR1 reads SGHRS; CDR2 reads YFSETQ. The CDR3 spans 14 residues. V was pared by 0 bases and J by 8 bases, with 12 bases between. The CDR3 DNA is TGCGCCAGCAGCTTGGCTGGAGGGCTAGACACCATATATTTT. It encodes CASSLAGGLDTIYF.

This sequence joins TRBV5-1 and TRBJ2-7; D gene ambiguous. V lost 1 base to trimming and J lost 1 base, with 6 bases between them. CDR1 is SGHRS and CDR2 is YFSETQ in the germline V gene. The CDR3 consists of 13 residues. CDR3 DNA: TGCGCCAGCAGCTTGACAGCTTCCTACGAGCAGTACTTC. This sequence encodes CASSLTASYEQYF.

This clone was seen a single time. J is TRBJ2-2 and V is TRBV30; 11 nucleotides line up with TRBD2. CDR3 size: 17 residues. Germline V gene data show CDR1 as GTSNPN and CDR2 as SVGIG (reference sequence). V lost 3 bases to trimming and J lost 1 base; unmatched junction nucleotides: 7. CDR3 nucleotides: TGTGCCTGGAGGGACCCGGGACTAGCGGAGAACACCGGGGAGCTGTTTTTT. This gives the protein CAWRDPGLAENTGELFF.

The gene calls are TRBV6-6 and TRBJ1-2, with D unresolved. The CDR3 length is 15 residues. Per the germline V gene, CDR1 is MNHNY and CDR2 is SVGAGI (reference sequence). V lost 0 bases and J 8 bases, leaving 16 bases between the germline ends. CDR3 sequence: CASSYSGLPGGGYTF. In nucleotides, the CDR3 is TGTGCCAGCAGTTACTCCGGACTGCCAGGAGGAGGCTACACCTTC.

The chain is built from TRBV5-6 and TRBJ1-6, with D perhaps matching TRBD1 (6 bases). The CDR3 is 15 amino acids. Germline V CDR1 and CDR2: SGHDT, YYEEEE. V lost 2 bases, J lost 5 bases, and 11 bases lay in between. The CDR3 loop reads CASSFGTMNNSPLHF. The CDR3 DNA reads as TGTGCCAGCAGCTTCGGGACAATGAATAATTCACCCCTCCACTTT.

The chain links TRBV11-2 to TRBJ2-7; 8 bases are a match to TRBD2. The junction had 7 bases not matched to a gene; V was cut back by 0 bases and J by 6 bases. The germline CDR1 and CDR2 sequences are SGHAT and FQNNGV. The CDR3 loop spans 15 amino acids. CDR3 sequence (DNA): TGTGCCAGCAGCTTAGATATCGGGAGGGCCATCGAGCAGTACTTC. Its protein is CASSLDIGRAIEQYF.

V gene TRBV2 combines with J gene TRBJ2-7; D gene uncertain. CDR3 length: 13 residues. Germline V gene lookup returns CDR1 SNHLY and CDR2 FYNNEI. The V and J ends lost 4 bases and 2 bases respectively, with 9 bases between them. The CDR3 loop is CASSAVLPYEQYF. The CDR3 nucleotides read TGTGCCAGCAGTGCGGTATTGCCCTACGAGCAGTACTTC. Filled out from reference TRBV2 and TRBJ2-7, the complete variable domain reads EPEVTQTPSHQVTQMGQEVILRCVPISNHLYFYWYRQILGQKVEFLVSFYNNEISEKSEIFDDQFSVERPDGSNFTLKIRSTKLEDSAMYFCASSAVLPYEQYFGPGTRLTVT.

The chain has TRBV25-1 and TRBJ1-6, with D unresolved. Deletions cut 5 bases from V and 5 bases from J, with 10 bases between. Per germline, CDR1 MGHDK and CDR2 SYGVNS. This CDR3 is 14 amino acids long. The CDR3: CASSLQRDNSPLHF. CDR3 DNA: TGTGCCAGCAGTTTACAGCGGGATAATTCACCCCTCCACTTT.

The chain carries TRBV3-1 (or the pseudogene TRBV3-2) and TRBJ1-1; TRBD1 matches at 10 bases. This CDR3 is 12 amino acids long. The germline CDR1 and CDR2 sequences are LGHDT and YNNKEL (reference sequence). With V trimmed by 5 bases and J by 6 bases, 0 bases remained unmatched. The CDR3 loop reads CASSGQGAEAFF. In DNA form, the CDR3 reads TGTGCCAGCAGCGGACAGGGGGCTGAAGCTTTCTTT.

This clone was observed a handful of times. The chain is built from TRBV18 and TRBJ2-7; TRBD1 aligns across 9 bases. The J segment lost 5 bases and the V segment lost 3 bases, leaving 5 bases of the junction unmatched. Germline CDR1 is KGHSH and CDR2 is LQKENI. This CDR3 has 14 amino acids. The CDR3 reads CASSPGTGSDEQYF. Written as DNA, the CDR3 is TGTGCCAGCTCACCTGGGACAGGGTCGGACGAGCAGTACTTC.

CDR3 protein: CASSYSDGQGGDYGYTF. In DNA form, the CDR3 reads TGTGCCAGCAGTTACTCGGACGGACAGGGGGGAGACTATGGCTACACCTTC. The chain is built from TRBV6-7 and TRBJ1-2, with 10 bases matching TRBD1. TRBV6-7 counts as an open reading frame of uncertain function. This CDR3 comprises 17 residues. The trim removed 0 bases at V and 3 bases at J, leaving 7 bases unmatched.

The V call is TRBV6-6, the J call TRBJ1-3, with D possibly TRBD1 on 6 matching bases. Germline lookup yields CDR1 MNHNY and CDR2 SVGAGI (reference sequence). CDR3 length: 14 residues. V was pared by 5 bases and J by 3 bases, with 11 bases between. The CDR3 protein is CASSPQGFGNTIYF. CDR3 sequence (DNA): TGTGCCAGCAGTCCCCAGGGGTTTGGAAACACCATATATTTT.

The chain links TRBV7-2 to TRBJ1-2; 7 nucleotides match TRBD1. From germline, CDR1 is SGHTA and CDR2 FQGNSA. J lost 6 bases, V lost 3 bases, and 7 bases had no gene match. This CDR3 is built from 14 residues. CDR3 nucleotide sequence: TGTGCCAGCAGCTTTAACAGGGGAAGAGATGGCTACACCTTC. Residues: CASSFNRGRDGYTF.

The V gene is TRBV5-5, the J gene TRBJ1-5, with a weak D call TRBD1 (5 bases). The germline V gene encodes CDR1 SGHKS and CDR2 YYEKEE (reference sequence). V lost 1 base and J lost 2, with 13 bases in between. The CDR3 runs to 16 residues. The CDR3 nucleotides are TGTGCCAGCAGCTTGCCCGACAGCTGGGGCAATCAGCCCCAGCATTTT. This sequence encodes CASSLPDSWGNQPQHF.

This clone showed up just a few times. Other DNA sequences within the sample encode an identical CDR3. The V and J genes are TRBV28 and TRBJ1-5, with 7 bases fitting TRBD1. With V trimmed by 6 bases and J by 0 bases, 5 bases remained unmatched. The CDR3 totals 15 residues. Germline CDR1 reads MDHEN; CDR2 reads SYDVKM. The chain's CDR3 is CASRAGGYSNQPQHF. The CDR3 nucleotides read TGTGCCAGCAGGGCAGGGGGTTATAGCAATCAGCCCCAGCATTTT.

The chain links TRBV20-1 to TRBJ2-7; 9 nucleotides line up with TRBD1. Unmatched junction bases numbered 11, after V lost 3 bases and J lost 2 bases. The germline gives CDR1 DFQATT, CDR2 SNEGSKA (reference sequence). This CDR3 has 16 residues. In DNA form, the CDR3 reads TGCAGTGCTAGTGCCAAGGACAGGGGAAGAACCTACGAGCAGTACTTC. As protein: CSASAKDRGRTYEQYF.

This chain links TRBV18 with TRBJ1-5; 11 bases map to TRBD1. J lost 7 bases, V lost 1 base, and 6 bases had no gene match. This CDR3 has 16 residues. Germline V CDR1 and CDR2: KGHSH, LQKENI. CDR3 in DNA: TGTGCCAGCTCACCACAGGGACAGGGGGTAGGACAGCCCCAGCATTTT. Amino acid sequence: CASSPQGQGVGQPQHF.

This chain connects TRBV2 to TRBJ1-2; D is ambiguous. Deletions cut 4 bases from V and 2 bases from J, with 11 bases between. This CDR3 has 14 residues. Germline V lookup: CDR1 SNHLY, CDR2 FYNNEI. CDR3 DNA: TGTGCCAGCAGTGGTGTCTCCGTAAACTATGGCTACACCTTC. Translating gives CASSGVSVNYGYTF.

The J gene is TRBJ1-5, the V gene TRBV24-1; D unclear. The CDR3 totals 15 residues. CDR1 is KGHDR, CDR2 SFDVKD, per germline. Trimming pared 6 bases from V and 4 bases from J, leaving 15 bases between. In DNA, the CDR3 is TGTGCCACCAGTAGCACAGAAACAATTAATCAGCCCCAGCATTTT. Its translation: CATSSTETINQPQHF.

The chain carries TRBV6-5 and TRBJ1-1; 11 bases match TRBD1. V gave up 6 bases and J gave up 13 bases; unmatched junction bases: 7. This CDR3 region has 12 residues. CDR1 and CDR2 (germline): MNHEY, SVGAGI. In DNA form, the CDR3 reads TGTGCCAGCAGGAAGGGGGACAGGGGGGTTTTCTTT. This codes for CASRKGDRGVFF.

The chain employs TRBV6-5 and TRBJ1-2; 8 bases match TRBD1. Per the germline V gene, CDR1 is MNHEY and CDR2 is SVGAGI. V lost 2 bases and J lost 4; bases outside the gene matches: 3. The CDR3 extends over 14 amino acids. Written as DNA, the CDR3 is TGTGCCAGCAGTTACCTGGACAGGGCCTATGGCTACACCTTC. The encoded protein is CASSYLDRAYGYTF.

The table lists this clone with a count of one. In DNA, the CDR3 is TGTGCCAGCAGCCAAGATACAGTTAGCACAGATACGCAGTATTTT. This encodes CASSQDTVSTDTQYF. This rearrangement joins TRBV3-1 (or the pseudogene TRBV3-2) to TRBJ2-3, with D uncertain. Germline V gene sequence: CDR1 LGHDT, CDR2 YNNKEL (reference sequence). The CDR3 extends over 15 amino acids. Trimming removed 0 bases at V and 0 bases at J, with 7 bases between.

J is TRBJ1-1 and V is TRBV6-5; 8 bases are shared with TRBD1. The CDR3 length is 14 residues. Germline CDR1 is MNHEY and CDR2 is SVGAGI. Losses at the gene ends were 7 bases for V and 4 bases for J; bases not matched to a gene: 8. This chain's CDR3 is CASTRITGGTEAFF. The CDR3 nucleotides are TGTGCCAGCACCCGGATAACAGGGGGCACTGAAGCTTTCTTT.

The chain joins TRBV10-3 to TRBJ2-1, with a weak D call TRBD1 (6 bases). The CDR3 length is 16 residues. The ends were cut back, 11 bases at V and 6 bases at J, with 26 bases in the middle. The germline gives CDR1 ENHRY, CDR2 SYGVKD. The CDR3 loop is CASTHAGVGVFNEQFF. The DNA of the CDR3 is TGTGCCTCCACCCATGCAGGGGTGGGGGTATTCAATGAGCAGTTCTTC.

The gene calls are TRBV4-1 and TRBJ1-4; D is unresolved. From germline, CDR1 is MGHRA and CDR2 YSYEKL. The CDR3 spans 16 residues. The ends were cut back, 0 bases at V and 8 bases at J, with 16 bases in the middle. The CDR3 loop is CASSQDNTGFGEKLFF. The CDR3 DNA reads as TGCGCCAGCAGCCAAGATAATACGGGGTTCGGGGAAAAACTGTTTTTT.